A single sample gave rise to the 7 T cell receptor beta chains below, sequenced in a study of blood T cell repertoires in COVID-19. TCRdb's copy holds only in-frame clones and misses some; the assay was immunoSEQ multiplex PCR. The sample consists of 15,000 to 20,000 clones, 70% to 90% of them appearing once. The sequenced material came from peripheral blood. These receptors all come from a man in his 60s with acute or convalescent COVID-19.

This chain joins TRBV6-5 and TRBJ2-3; D not certain. The V gene's germline CDR1 is MNHEY and CDR2 SVGAGI. V was trimmed by 2 bases and J by 5 bases, leaving 8 bases between them. The CDR3 length is 13 residues. CDR3 DNA: TGTGCCAGCAGTTACGAGGATGGAGATACGCAGTATTTT. Its protein product is CASSYEDGDTQYF.

This clone was found a few times. Relative to the germline gene, one junction end is altered; a read error may explain this. V gene TRBV11-2 combines with J gene TRBJ2-7; TRBD1 aligns across 7 bases. CDR3 size: 14 residues. Germline V gene data show CDR1 as SGHAT and CDR2 as FQNNGV. The CDR3 loop reads CASSLDRATYEQYF. The CDR3 region has the DNA TGTGCCAGCAGCCTAGACAGGGCTACCTACGAGCAGTACTTC.

Here the CDR3 reads CASSQERVYGYTF. CDR3 bases: TGTGCCAGCAGCCAAGAGAGGGTCTATGGCTACACCTTC. This chain links TRBV14 with TRBJ1-2; D not resolved. Germline assignment: CDR1 SGHDN and CDR2 FVKESK. The V and J ends lost 0 bases and 4 bases respectively, with 6 bases between them. There are 13 residues in the CDR3.

The V and J genes are TRBV2 and TRBJ1-6, with TRBD1 identical over 8 bases. The junction had 11 bases not matched to a gene; V was cut back by 7 bases and J by 6 bases. CDR1 is SNHLY and CDR2 is FYNNEI in the germline V gene. The length of the CDR3 is 16 residues. The CDR3 region has the DNA TGTGCCAGCATCGACCGGACAGGGATGAGTAATTCACCCCTCCACTTT. The encoded protein is CASIDRTGMSNSPLHF.

The chain combines TRBV3-1 (or the pseudogene TRBV3-2) with TRBJ2-5, with 7 positions matching TRBD2. Germline V gene sequence: CDR1 LGHDT, CDR2 YNNKEL (reference sequence). J lost 1 base, V lost 4 bases, and 6 bases had no gene match. The CDR3 is 15 residues long. In nucleotides, the CDR3 is TGTGCCAGCAGCCGGCCGCGGGGGACCCAAGAGACCCAGTACTTC. Protein: CASSRPRGTQETQYF.

The J gene is TRBJ2-2, the V gene TRBV6-1; 7 nucleotides line up with TRBD2. The ends lost 4 bases at V and 5 bases at J; junction bases unmatched: 4. CDR3 length: 14 amino acids. Germline CDR1 reads MNHNS; CDR2 reads SASEGT. The CDR3 protein is CASSGEGTTGELFF. The CDR3 DNA is TGTGCCAGCAGTGGGGAGGGGACGACCGGGGAGCTGTTTTTT.

The V gene is TRBV3-1 (or the pseudogene TRBV3-2), the J gene TRBJ2-3; 8 bases fit TRBD2. The V gene's germline CDR1 is LGHDT and CDR2 YNNKEL (reference sequence). The CDR3 loop spans 17 amino acids. V lost 4 bases to trimming and J lost 0 bases; unmatched junction nucleotides: 9. CDR3 bases: TGTGCCAGCAGCCCGCGGGGGGTGGGGCTGAGCACAGATACGCAGTATTTT. This sequence encodes CASSPRGVGLSTDTQYF.